The 20 T cell receptor beta chains listed next were all sequenced from one sample in a study of human T cells and chemical hapten exposure. Time point described: pre-sensitization, week 0. The treatment denotes: therapeutic diphenylcyclopropenone sensitization with weekly scalp DPC. Each CDR3 protein is one row after TCRdb ran MiXCR on the RACE reads. The sample holds under 300,000 distinct CDR3 sequences, just under 8% seen once. The source was whole blood, collected in connection with sensitization to the hapten diphenylcyclopropenone (DPC). The receptors shown here come from a man aged 18-30 years with alopecia areata. Some clones in this sample may be carry-over from other donors' samples.

This clonotype turned up a few times. The chain couples TRBV24-1 to TRBJ1-2; D ambiguous. Trimming pared 4 bases from V and 2 bases from J, leaving 10 bases between. The CDR3 totals 14 residues. Germline values: CDR1 KGHDR, CDR2 SFDVKD. The CDR3 spells CATSENDKNYGYTF. CDR3 in DNA: TGTGCCACCAGTGAGAACGACAAGAACTATGGCTACACCTTC.

This clonotype was found a few times. This sequence joins TRBV7-2 and TRBJ1-4; D is perhaps TRBD1 (5 bases). The CDR3 has 16 residues. Trimming pared 0 bases from V and 5 bases from J, leaving 13 bases between. The germline V gene encodes CDR1 SGHTA and CDR2 FQGNSA. CDR3 loop: CASSLARWGANEKLFF. CDR3 nucleotide sequence: TGTGCCAGCAGCTTAGCGCGATGGGGCGCGAATGAAAAACTGTTTTTT.

This chain connects TRBV7-9 to TRBJ1-1; D remains unclear. This CDR3 is built from 16 residues. Trimming pared 8 bases from V and 5 bases from J, leaving 24 bases between. Germline assignment: CDR1 SEHNR and CDR2 FQNEAQ (reference sequence). CDR3 DNA sequence: TGTGCCAGCTCTCCTAGAGGGTGGGGAGGGAGGACTGAAGCTTTCTTT. Protein: CASSPRGWGGRTEAFF.

The table lists this clonotype with many counts. The chain is built from TRBV6-5 and TRBJ1-5, with D uncertain. CDR1 MNHEY and CDR2 SVGAGI come from the germline V gene. The CDR3 loop spans 14 amino acids. Trimming removed 6 bases from V and 7 bases from J, with 16 bases in between. CDR3 residues: CASSPVRRNQPQHF. The DNA for the CDR3 is TGTGCCAGCAGCCCCGTTCGCCGGAACCAGCCCCAGCATTTT.

This clonotype was recorded at least ten times. The V and J genes are TRBV29-1 and TRBJ2-1, with D perhaps matching TRBD2 (5 bases). Germline CDR1 is SQVTM and CDR2 is ANQGSEA. The V end was cut by 0 bases, the J end by 10 bases, with 13 bases between. This CDR3 has 13 amino acids. For the CDR3, the DNA is TGCAGCGTTGAAGATCTCTCGGGGATCGAGCAGTTCTTC. It specifies CSVEDLSGIEQFF.

This clonotype has more than one count but fewer than ten. This chain links TRBV29-1 with TRBJ1-2; D not resolved. The germline V and J ends were trimmed by 5 bases and 0 bases, with 7 bases remaining between them. CDR1 is SQVTM, CDR2 ANQGSEA, per germline. This CDR3 is 12 amino acids long. The chain's CDR3 is CSVRRANYGYTF. The CDR3 DNA reads TGCAGCGTTAGACGGGCTAACTATGGCTACACCTTC.

This rearrangement joins TRBV15 to TRBJ1-5; unclear D gene. Germline values: CDR1 LNHNV, CDR2 YYDKDF (reference sequence). Trimming removed 5 bases from V and 0 bases from J, with 5 bases in between. The CDR3 contains 13 residues. DNA for the CDR3: TGTGCCACCAGCGAAAATAGCAATCAGCCCCAGCATTTT. Its translation is CATSENSNQPQHF.

This chain joins TRBV29-1 and TRBJ2-6; D is perhaps TRBD1 (5 bases). The CDR3 has 14 amino acids. Germline loops: CDR1 SQVTM, CDR2 ANQGSEA. Trimming stripped 5 bases from V and 0 bases from J, with 8 bases between. CDR3 bases: TGCAGCGTTTCGACAGACTCTGGGGCCAACGTCCTGACTTTC. Amino acid sequence: CSVSTDSGANVLTF. The whole variable domain, filled in from reference TRBV29-1 and TRBJ2-6, reads SAVISQKPSRDICQRGTSLTIQCQVDSQVTMMFWYRQQPGQSLTLIATANQGSEATYESGFVIDKFPISRPNLTFSTLTVSNMSPEDSSIYLCSVSTDSGANVLTFGAGSRLTVL.

This clonotype occurred a few times. The chain links TRBV29-1 to TRBJ2-7; D is ambiguous. The CDR3 is 13 residues long. The V gene lost 1 base and the J gene lost 0 bases, with 7 bases spanning the gap. Germline loops: CDR1 SQVTM, CDR2 ANQGSEA. The CDR3 protein is CSVEVGISYEQYF. CDR3 DNA: TGCAGCGTTGAAGTCGGCATCTCCTACGAGCAGTACTTC.

The gene calls are TRBV6-2 or TRBV6-3 and TRBJ1-2, with 7 bases matching TRBD1. The V gene's germline CDR1 is MNHEY and CDR2 SVGEGT. This CDR3 spans 13 amino acids. The junction had 6 bases not matched to a gene; V was cut back by 7 bases and J by 4 bases. The CDR3 protein is CASTEGQPYGYTF. The CDR3 DNA sequence: TGTGCCAGCACCGAGGGACAGCCCTATGGCTACACCTTC.

This clonotype was counted between two and nine times. This chain links TRBV5-4 with TRBJ1-1; no firm D call. CDR3 size: 14 residues. The V end lost 8 bases, the J end lost 1 base, and 15 bases lay between the germline ends. Germline V gene data show CDR1 as SGHNT and CDR2 as YYREEE (reference sequence). The CDR3 is CASGFTLRNTEAFF. CDR3 bases: TGTGCCAGTGGCTTCACCCTTCGGAACACTGAAGCTTTCTTT.

The sample holds a few counts of this clonotype. The rearrangement links TRBV4-1 to TRBJ2-1; D uncertain. The CDR3 runs to 17 residues. Germline CDR1 and CDR2: MGHRA and YSYEKL. Between the trimmed V and J ends, which lost 0 bases and 4 bases, there was a span of 16 bases. The chain's CDR3 is CASSQEGQRPLYNEQFF. As DNA, the CDR3 is TGCGCCAGCAGCCAAGAAGGGCAGAGGCCCCTTTACAATGAGCAGTTCTTC.

This clonotype turned up a few times. J is TRBJ2-1 and V is TRBV19; D unclear. CDR3 size: 11 residues. The germline V gene has CDR1 LNHDA and CDR2 SQIVND (reference sequence). V was pared by 9 bases and J by 6 bases, with 9 bases between. The CDR3 loop reads CARIRANEQFF. CDR3 sequence (DNA): TGTGCCAGGATCCGCGCCAATGAGCAGTTCTTC.

The chain has TRBV7-8 and TRBJ2-5, with TRBD2 matching 8 bases. Germline V gene sequence: CDR1 SGHVS, CDR2 FQNEAQ. The CDR3 contains 17 residues. After removal of 2 bases from V and 5 bases from J, the junction contained 13 bases not matched to a gene. This chain's CDR3 is CASSLRRRPTGGETQYF. The DNA for the CDR3 is TGTGCCAGCAGCTTAAGACGCCGGCCCACGGGGGGGGAGACCCAGTACTTC.

The chain links TRBV7-8 to TRBJ2-2; 8 bases fit TRBD1. CDR1 SGHVS and CDR2 FQNEAQ come from the germline V gene. J lost 4 bases, V lost 11 bases, and 15 bases had no gene match. The CDR3 is 16 residues long. Here the CDR3 DNA reads TGTGCCTCTATCAGGGGGACAGGACCCTTCACCGGGGAGCTGTTTTTT. This translates into CASIRGTGPFTGELFF. Based on the CDR3 plus reference TRBV7-8 and TRBJ2-2, the full variable domain is GAGVSQSPRYKVAKRGQDVALRCDPISGHVSLFWYQQALGQGPEFLTYFQNEAQLDKSGLPSDRFFAERPEGSVSTLKIQRTQQEDSAVYLCASIRGTGPFTGELFFGEGSRLTVL.

Ten or more counts support this clonotype. The chain has TRBV24-1 and TRBJ2-1, with D possibly TRBD2 on 7 matching bases. The V end lost 2 bases, the J end lost 3 bases, and 16 bases lay between the germline ends. This CDR3 contains 17 residues. Germline V gene sequence: CDR1 KGHDR, CDR2 SFDVKD. The CDR3 DNA sequence: TGTGCCACCAGTGATTCGGGGGGCGTAGTGAACTACAATGAGCAGTTCTTC. It translates to CATSDSGGVVNYNEQFF.

This clonotype was seen a handful of times. This rearrangement joins TRBV12-3 or TRBV12-4 to TRBJ1-1; D may be TRBD1 (5 bases). This CDR3 comprises 14 residues. V was clipped by 3 bases and J by 5 bases, with 13 bases between them. The CDR3 bases are TGTGCCAGCAGTTTTGGGGCCGGGGGGACTGAAGCTTTCTTT. Amino acid sequence: CASSFGAGGTEAFF.

The sample holds a few counts of this clonotype. The CDR3 DNA reads as TGCGCCAGCAGTGTGGAGGCACACTCCTACGAGCAGTACTTC. Residues: CASSVEAHSYEQYF. This chain joins TRBV5-1 and TRBJ2-7, with a tentative D call TRBD2 (5 bases). Germline values: CDR1 SGHRS, CDR2 YFSETQ. This CDR3 contains 14 residues. The ends were cut back, 5 bases at V and 0 bases at J, with 12 bases in the middle.

This clonotype has at least ten counts. The V and J genes are TRBV5-1 and TRBJ2-5, with D unclear. Germline V gives CDR1 SGHRS, CDR2 YFSETQ. This CDR3 has 14 amino acids. The germline V and J ends were trimmed by 3 bases and 2 bases, with 11 bases remaining between them. CDR3: CASSSRRVQETQYF. The DNA of the CDR3 is TGCGCCAGCAGCTCCCGACGAGTTCAAGAGACCCAGTACTTC.

The table lists this clonotype with a few counts. The CDR3 sequence is CASSFGETRRKTQYF. The CDR3 region has the DNA TGTGCCAGCAGCTTTGGGGAAACCCGCCGAAAGACCCAGTACTTC. V gene TRBV7-9 combines with J gene TRBJ2-5; D gene uncertain. V lost 3 bases, J lost 6 bases, and 17 bases lay in between. This CDR3 region has 15 residues. Germline lookup yields CDR1 SEHNR and CDR2 FQNEAQ (reference sequence).